Following are 23 T cell receptor beta chains from one sample sequenced in a study of cytomegalovirus exposure and HLA in healthy donors. Repertoires were generated with immunoSEQ multiplex PCR, while TCRdb's copy carries only in-frame clones and drops some. Among 150,000 or so clones listed, 80% to 85% were seen once. Sequencing used PBMCs. These TCRs come from a man under 40 in good health and CMV-seropositive.

The rearrangement uses TRBV19 and TRBJ1-5; D remains unclear. Germline assignment: CDR1 LNHDA and CDR2 SQIVND (reference sequence). This CDR3 is built from 16 residues. V shed 6 bases and J shed 1 base, with 16 bases lying between them. CDR3 protein: CASSITSSGSNQPQHF. The CDR3 DNA follows: TGTGCCAGTAGCATAACCTCTTCTGGCAGCAATCAGCCCCAGCATTTT. Based on the CDR3 plus reference TRBV19 and TRBJ1-5, the full variable domain is DGGITQSPKYLFRKEGQNVTLSCEQNLNHDAMYWYRQDPGQGLRLIYYSQIVNDFQKGDIAEGYSVSREKKESFPLTVTSAQKNPTAFYLCASSITSSGSNQPQHFGDGTRLSIL.

The chain uses TRBV7-3 and TRBJ1-1; D may be TRBD1 (6 bases). The germline V gene has CDR1 SGHTA and CDR2 FQGTGA. The CDR3 consists of 13 residues. Trimming stripped 5 bases from V and 1 base from J, with 8 bases between. The CDR3 loop reads CASSAQGNTEAFF. In DNA, the CDR3 is TGTGCCAGCAGCGCACAGGGGAACACTGAAGCTTTCTTT.

The V call is TRBV7-3, the J call TRBJ2-1; 10 bases align to TRBD1. V shed 6 bases and J 9 bases; nucleotides not matched to a gene: 11. The V gene's germline CDR1 is SGHTA and CDR2 FQGTGA. The CDR3 spans 15 residues. CDR3 nucleotides: TGTGCCAGCAGGAGACAGGGGGCTCCCCCCGTTGAGCAGTTCTTC. Its protein product is CASRRQGAPPVEQFF.

The gene calls are TRBV28 and TRBJ2-7, with D uncertain. Per the germline V gene, CDR1 is MDHEN and CDR2 is SYDVKM. Trimming removed 3 bases from V and 1 base from J, with 25 bases in between. The CDR3 is 19 residues long. The CDR3 coding sequence is TGTGCCAGCAGTTTTAGTAGCATGATCGCTCTTCCGAGATCCTACGAGCAGTACTTC. Its translation is CASSFSSMIALPRSYEQYF.

This chain links TRBV15 with TRBJ2-7; TRBD1 aligns across 7 bases. Trimming cost V 4 bases and J 1 base; bases outside gene matches: 7. The CDR3 contains 15 residues. In germline, CDR1 is LNHNV, CDR2 YYDKDF (reference sequence). CDR3 protein: CATSTPGQRSYEQYF. Here the CDR3 DNA reads TGTGCCACCAGCACCCCGGGACAGCGATCCTACGAGCAGTACTTC.

There are a few counts of this clone. The rearrangement uses TRBV4-3 and TRBJ1-6; D is uncertain. The CDR3 loop spans 14 amino acids. Trimming left V 4 bases short and J 9 bases short, with 13 bases between. CDR1 LGHNA and CDR2 YSLEER come from the germline V gene. CDR3 region: CASSPVVSSSPLHF. For the CDR3, the DNA is TGCGCCAGCAGCCCAGTAGTCTCTAGTTCACCCCTCCACTTT.

The chain employs TRBV4-3 and TRBJ2-3, with 9 bases identical to TRBD1. The germline V gene has CDR1 LGHNA and CDR2 YSLEER. V shed 0 bases, J shed 2 bases, and the junction held 12 bases outside the gene matches. The CDR3 is made up of 19 amino acids. For the CDR3, the DNA is TGCGCCAGCAGCCAAGATTTTGGGGGGACAGGGTGGGCCACAGATACGCAGTATTTT. Its protein product is CASSQDFGGTGWATDTQYF.

This clone was counted a few times. V gene TRBV9 combines with J gene TRBJ2-2; TRBD1 might be the D (6 bases). This CDR3 comprises 17 residues. The V end lost 1 base, the J end lost 8 bases, and 21 bases lay between the germline ends. The germline V gene encodes CDR1 SGDLS and CDR2 YYNGEE. Written as DNA, the CDR3 is TGTGCCAGCAGCGTATCTCTACCTCACTTAACAGGGGGGGAGCTGTTTTTT. This codes for CASSVSLPHLTGGELFF. Drawing the rest from reference TRBV9 and TRBJ2-2, the complete variable domain is DSGVTQTPKHLITATGQRVTLRCSPRSGDLSVYWYQQSLDQGLQFLIQYYNGEERAKGNILERFSAQQFPDLHSELNLSSLELGDSALYFCASSVSLPHLTGGELFFGEGSRLTVL.

This clone was picked up a small number of times. The chain recombines TRBV5-4 with TRBJ2-7; D possibly corresponds to TRBD2 (6 bases). Germline lookup yields CDR1 SGHNT and CDR2 YYREEE (reference sequence). This CDR3 is built from 17 residues. The V end was cut by 3 bases, the J end by 0 bases, with 19 bases between. The CDR3 coding sequence is TGTGCCAGCAGCTATCGTCCCCCCTTCGGGAGCTCCTACGAGCAGTACTTC. This translates into CASSYRPPFGSSYEQYF.

This clone came up a few times. The chain joins TRBV28 to TRBJ2-7, with 8 bases fitting TRBD2. J lost 5 bases, V lost 8 bases, and 8 bases had no gene match. CDR1 is MDHEN, CDR2 SYDVKM, per germline. The CDR3 length is 13 residues. The chain's CDR3 is CASVTREGHEQYF. In DNA form, the CDR3 reads TGTGCCAGCGTAACTCGGGAGGGCCACGAGCAGTACTTC.

The J gene is TRBJ2-1, the V gene TRBV28, with 7 bases aligning to TRBD2. Trimming took 3 bases from V and 8 from J; bases not matched to a gene: 7. Germline-derived CDR1 and CDR2 are MDHEN and SYDVKM. The CDR3 spans 14 residues. CDR3 protein: CASSLQRGVDEQFF. CDR3 sequence (DNA): TGTGCCAGCAGTTTGCAGCGGGGAGTCGATGAGCAGTTCTTC.

This chain uses TRBV28 with TRBJ2-7; D gene ambiguous. Germline CDR1 MDHEN, CDR2 SYDVKM. V was clipped by 3 bases and J by 1 base, with 16 bases between them. The CDR3 has 16 residues. CDR3 sequence: CASSFWQLGRSYEQYF. The DNA for the CDR3 is TGTGCCAGCAGTTTTTGGCAGTTAGGCAGGTCCTACGAGCAGTACTTC.

The DNA for the CDR3 is TGTGCCAGCAGTTTTATAGCGGGAGGGCCTCAAGATACGCAGTATTTT. As protein: CASSFIAGGPQDTQYF. V gene TRBV7-3 combines with J gene TRBJ2-3; 11 bases line up with TRBD2. The CDR3 has 16 residues. Looked up from germline, CDR1 is SGHTA and CDR2 is FQGTGA. V dropped 6 bases and J dropped 5; count of bases not matched to a gene: 10.

The rearrangement joins TRBV7-9 to TRBJ2-3, with D tentatively TRBD1 (7 bases). Between the trimmed V and J ends, which lost 7 bases and 0 bases, there was a span of 14 bases. The CDR3 runs to 15 residues. Per the germline V gene, CDR1 is SEHNR and CDR2 is FQNEAQ (reference sequence). In DNA form, the CDR3 reads TGTGCCAGCACCTCGACAGGGACTAGCACAGATACGCAGTATTTT. Its protein product is CASTSTGTSTDTQYF.

This sequence joins TRBV9 and TRBJ1-4, with a weak D call TRBD1 (5 bases). Trimming stripped 1 base from V and 3 bases from J, with 7 bases between. CDR3 size: 14 residues. Per germline, CDR1 SGDLS and CDR2 YYNGEE. The CDR3 sequence is CASSVQGSNEKLFF. The CDR3 nucleotides read TGTGCCAGCAGCGTACAGGGATCTAATGAAAAACTGTTTTTT.

The genes are TRBV6-5 and TRBJ1-4; D remains unclear. The V end was cut by 0 bases, the J end by 6 bases, with 14 bases between. Germline CDR1 reads MNHEY; CDR2 reads SVGAGI. The CDR3 consists of 16 residues. CDR3 nucleotide sequence: TGTGCCAGCAGTTACTCGCCAGCCCCCCGGGATGAAAAACTGTTTTTT. Translating gives CASSYSPAPRDEKLFF.

The chain recombines TRBV7-8 with TRBJ2-7; 11 bases agree with TRBD1. In germline, CDR1 is SGHVS, CDR2 FQNEAQ. This CDR3 spans 16 amino acids. After removal of 1 base from V and 3 bases from J, the junction contained 5 bases not matched to a gene. The CDR3 reads CASSLVRDRGYYEQYF. The CDR3 nucleotides are TGTGCCAGCAGCTTAGTTCGGGACAGGGGGTACTACGAGCAGTACTTC.

This chain joins TRBV5-5 and TRBJ1-2, with 12 nucleotides matching TRBD1. Germline CDR1 reads SGHKS; CDR2 reads YYEKEE (reference sequence). V dropped 4 bases and J dropped 8; count of bases not matched to a gene: 9. This CDR3 region has 15 residues. The CDR3 spells CASSTGGTGGLGYTF. As DNA, the CDR3 is TGTGCCAGCAGCACGGGCGGGACAGGGGGCTTAGGCTACACCTTC.

The chain links TRBV5-1 to TRBJ2-2; 9 bases agree with TRBD1. The CDR3 spans 16 residues. CDR1 and CDR2 (germline): SGHRS, YFSETQ. V shed 1 base, J shed 1 base, and the junction held 2 bases outside the gene matches. The CDR3 here is CASSLWGQGNTGELFF. The CDR3 bases are TGCGCCAGCAGCTTGTGGGGACAGGGGAACACCGGGGAGCTGTTTTTT.

The genes are TRBV6-6 and TRBJ2-3, with TRBD1 matching over 7 bases. Germline V gene lookup returns CDR1 MNHNY and CDR2 SVGAGI (reference sequence). The V segment lost 6 bases and the J segment 8 bases; nucleotides outside the gene matches: 14. The CDR3 has 15 amino acids. CDR3 sequence reads: CASSISGQVHSTQYF. The CDR3 DNA reads as TGTGCCAGCAGCATTTCAGGACAGGTTCACTCTACGCAGTATTTT.

The CDR3 DNA is TGTGCCAGCAGCCCGATCGTAGGGGTTAACACCGGGGAGCTGTTTTTT. This codes for CASSPIVGVNTGELFF. The rearrangement uses TRBV14 and TRBJ2-2, with D possibly matching TRBD1 (5 bases). The CDR3 extends over 16 amino acids. V was clipped by 4 bases and J by 2 bases, with 14 bases between them. From germline, CDR1 is SGHDN and CDR2 FVKESK.

The rearrangement uses TRBV5-1 and TRBJ2-1, with D possibly TRBD2 on 6 matching bases. Germline V gives CDR1 SGHRS, CDR2 YFSETQ. Trimming took 3 bases from V and 7 from J, leaving 14 bases between them. The CDR3 is 14 residues long. The CDR3 DNA follows: TGCGCCAGCAGCTCCTTAGCGGAGTCGAATGAGCAGTTCTTC. Residues: CASSSLAESNEQFF.

V usage is TRBV7-3 and J usage is TRBJ2-7; a possible D gene is TRBD1 (6 bases). The CDR3 sequence is 15 residues long. The V end was cut by 1 base, the J end by 3 bases, with 13 bases between. Germline assignment: CDR1 SGHTA and CDR2 FQGTGA. The CDR3 reads CASSLRPGEDYEQYF. DNA for the CDR3: TGTGCCAGCAGCTTAAGGCCAGGGGAAGACTACGAGCAGTACTTC. The full variable domain, in which reference TRBV7-3 and TRBJ2-7 provide the parts outside the CDR3, is GAGVSQTPSNKVTEKGKYVELRCDPISGHTALYWYRQSLGQGPEFLIYFQGTGAADDSGLPNDRFFAVRPEGSVSTLKIQRTERGDSAVYLCASSLRPGEDYEQYFGPGTRLTVT.